The subject of this entry is one T cell receptor beta chain. Its cognate antigen is unknown. This sample stems from a study of T cell responses to AZD1222 COVID-19 vaccine. On the study more broadly: Second-dose intervals of approximately 4 or approximately 12 weeks were pooled. Points from the study as a whole: Clonal diversity was possibly underestimated; the donors were predominantly white British and more often female. Of the AZD1222 recipients, only 5 to 7 were seropositive at baseline. Reports say nearly half of spike-specific TCRs go after unmutated variant regions.

CDR1 is KGHSH, CDR2 LQKENI, per germline. V lost 2 bases to trimming and J lost 1 base, with 9 bases between them. The CDR3 is 15 amino acids. Repertoires were generated with immunoSEQ multiplex PCR, while TCRdb's copy carries only in-frame clones and drops some. The repertoire holds 100,000 to 110,000 clones, with about 88% as singletons. The sample was peripheral blood, taken on day 0 of AZD1222 vaccination. This chain uses TRBV18 with TRBJ1-5; D is uncertain. This sequence was found in an adult in good health. CDR3 in amino acids: CASSPSPSSNQPQHF. CDR3 bases: TGTGCCAGCTCACCATCCCCGTCCAGCAATCAGCCCCAGCATTTT. The entire variable domain, with the rest obtained from reference TRBV18 and TRBJ1-5, is as follows: NAGVMQNPRHLVRRRGQEARLRCSPMKGHSHVYWYRQLPEEGLKFMVYLQKENIIDESGMPKERFSAEFPKEGPSILRIQQVVRGDSAAYFCASSPSPSSNQPQHFGDGTRLSIL.